Below, 32 T cell receptor beta chains from the same sample are listed, as sequenced in a study of blood T cells in healthy people across ages (dated by TCRdb to 2014 to 2015). Libraries came from 5' RACE. Instrument used: Illumina HiSeq 2500. A second PCR of 7 to 11 cycles was performed with a sample-barcoded 5' primer and a J-beta primer mix. The public reads were reprocessed in TCRdb via fastp at Q25 and MiXCR, keeping in-frame beta chains. Rows matching on CDR3 protein sequence are summarized as one entry with the most common DNA and genes. The table for this sample lists approximately 1.5 million distinct CDR3 sequences; approximately 39% of them were counted only once. Less than 5% of the sample belongs to the ten largest clones. The sequencing sample was made of blood. The receptor source for this set is a woman between 18 and 29 years old in good health.

The chain links TRBV7-2 to TRBJ2-1; 7 bases are a match to TRBD2. The DNA end favors TRBJ2-7, so the J call may be wrong. Looked up from germline, CDR1 is SGHTA and CDR2 is FQGNSA. CDR3 length equals 15 residues. The CDR3 loop is CASSLGPGGYNEQYF. Here the CDR3 DNA reads TGTGCCAGCAGCTTAGGACCGGGGGGTTACAATGAGCAGTACTTC.

Remarks on this clonotype: One base away lies a much larger clone, so this may be a sequencing read error. The chain uses TRBV9 and TRBJ2-1; D is perhaps TRBD2 (7 bases). This CDR3 region has 15 residues. Germline loops: CDR1 SGDLS, CDR2 YYNGEE. V gave up 3 bases and J gave up 10 bases, with 20 bases separating them. The DNA of the CDR3 is TGTGCCAGCAGCGAGGGAGGGGGGGGAGCCTACGAGCAGTTCTTC. Translation: CASSEGGGGAYEQFF. Drawing the rest from reference TRBV9 and TRBJ2-1, the complete variable domain is DSGVTQTPKHLITATGQRVTLRCSPRSGDLSVYWYQQSLDQGLQFLIQYYNGEERAKGNILERFSAQQFPDLHSELNLSSLELGDSALYFCASSEGGGGAYEQFFGPGTRLTVL.

This chain uses TRBV6-5 with TRBJ1-1; D is unresolved. Germline CDR1 is MNHEY and CDR2 is SVGAGI. V gave up 7 bases and J gave up 3 bases, with 12 bases separating them. The CDR3 has 13 residues. DNA of the CDR3: TGTGCCAGCATGAGAGGGTGGGACACTGAAGCTTTCTTT. This codes for CASMRGWDTEAFF.

The chain uses TRBV25-1 and TRBJ1-1; D is ambiguous. V shed 9 bases and J shed 3 bases, with 26 bases lying between them. The CDR3 consists of 17 residues. Germline CDR1 reads MGHDK; CDR2 reads SYGVNS. The CDR3 nucleotides read TGTGCCAGTACTAATTTAAGCCCGACGGGTATCCACACTGAAGCTTTCTTT. As protein: CASTNLSPTGIHTEAFF.

The chain employs TRBV2 and TRBJ2-3; D is possibly TRBD1 or TRBD2 (6 bases each). V was shortened by 7 bases and J by 2 bases, with 13 bases between the two germline ends. Germline CDR1 is SNHLY and CDR2 is FYNNEI. The CDR3 contains 14 residues. The CDR3 DNA follows: TGTGCCAGCATAGGGCGGGACACCACAGATACGCAGTATTTT. Protein sequence: CASIGRDTTDTQYF.

This clonotype was picked up many times. CDR3 sequence reads: CASSSLAGGNEQFF. CDR3 coding DNA: TGTGCCAGCAGCTCACTAGCGGGGGGCAATGAGCAGTTCTTC. V and J are TRBV11-2 and TRBJ2-1; 12 positions match TRBD2. Germline values: CDR1 SGHAT, CDR2 FQNNGV. Trimming took 4 bases from V and 6 from J; bases not matched to a gene: 1. The CDR3 is 14 residues long.

This clonotype was counted a few times. The chain links TRBV14 to TRBJ2-7; D is ambiguous. Per germline, CDR1 SGHDN and CDR2 FVKESK. The ends were cut back, 4 bases at V and 0 bases at J, with 13 bases in the middle. The CDR3 has 15 amino acids. In nucleotides, the CDR3 is TGTGCCAGCAGCCCTCGGGCGGCGAACTCCTACGAGCAGTACTTC. It is translated as CASSPRAANSYEQYF.

The V call is TRBV3-1, the J call TRBJ2-7; 13 positions agree with TRBD2. Germline V gives CDR1 LGHDT, CDR2 YNNKEL (reference sequence). J gave up 4 bases and V 4 bases, and 7 bases lay outside the gene matches. The CDR3 is 16 amino acids. CDR3 sequence (DNA): TGTGCCAGCAGCCCCCGGACTAGCGGGGGAGGGTACGAGCAGTACTTC. This encodes CASSPRTSGGGYEQYF.

The chain combines TRBV7-2 with TRBJ2-1; D remains ambiguous. The CDR3 totals 14 residues. With 2 bases removed from V and 8 bases from J, the gap between germline ends came to 13 bases. Per germline, CDR1 SGHTA and CDR2 FQGNSA. This chain's CDR3 is CASSLRLVVDEQFF. The CDR3 nucleotides read TGTGCCAGCAGCTTAAGGCTTGTAGTGGATGAGCAGTTCTTC.

The CDR3 reads CAISESINEKLFF. The CDR3 nucleotides read TGTGCCATCAGTGAGTCTATAAATGAAAAACTGTTTTTT. This chain joins TRBV10-3 and TRBJ1-4; D call uncertain. The CDR3 runs 13 residues. Trimming took 0 bases from V and 5 from J, leaving 4 bases between them. Germline CDR1 reads ENHRY; CDR2 reads SYGVKD.

The CDR3 region is CSARNAEDSLKETQFF. CDR3 coding DNA: TGCAGTGCTAGGAATGCCGAAGACAGCCTAAAGGAGACCCAGTTCTTC. V usage is TRBV20-1 and J usage is TRBJ2-5; the D gene is possibly TRBD1 (5 bases). The J call is uncertain, as TRBJ2-1 better fits the DNA end. Germline V lookup: CDR1 DFQATT, CDR2 SNEGSKA (reference sequence). The CDR3 runs 16 residues.

The chain couples TRBV28 to TRBJ1-1, with D possibly TRBD1 on 6 matching bases. This CDR3 is built from 14 residues. From germline, CDR1 is MDHEN and CDR2 SYDVKM. V was clipped by 5 bases and J by 5 bases, with 15 bases between them. The CDR3 coding sequence is TGTGCCAGCAGTCGCAGGGGAAGTTGGACTGAAGCTTTCTTT. Translated, it gives CASSRRGSWTEAFF.

This chain links TRBV20-1 with TRBJ2-5; D gene unclear. Germline values: CDR1 DFQATT, CDR2 SNEGSKA (reference sequence). The CDR3 is 14 amino acids. V was shortened by 7 bases and J by 5 bases, with 20 bases between the two germline ends. The DNA of the CDR3 is TGCAGTGTCAGGAGAGGACCAAACGGGGAGACCCAGTACTTC. Protein product: CSVRRGPNGETQYF.

Only a few counts were recorded for this clonotype. CDR3 amino acids: CSVPREDRVAPDTQYF. CDR3 DNA: TGCAGCGTTCCCCGCGAGGATAGGGTGGCCCCAGATACGCAGTATTTT. The V and J genes are TRBV29-1 and TRBJ2-3; no firm D call. Trimming took off 5 bases at V and 4 bases at J, with 22 bases between the two ends. CDR1 is SQVTM, CDR2 ANQGSEA, per germline. The CDR3 sequence is 16 residues long.

The V call is TRBV20-1, the J call TRBJ2-3; D is undetermined. The CDR3 has 11 amino acids. V gave up 5 bases and J gave up 7 bases, with 10 bases separating them. Germline V gives CDR1 DFQATT, CDR2 SNEGSKA (reference sequence). CDR3 sequence (DNA): TGCAGTGCTCACACCTTCAATACGCAGTATTTT. Protein: CSAHTFNTQYF.

This clonotype came up many times. The rearrangement links TRBV4-3 to TRBJ1-2; D is unresolved. Germline CDR1 reads LGHNA; CDR2 reads YSLEER. V dropped 0 bases and J dropped 3 bases, with 14 bases sitting between them. The CDR3 totals 16 residues. The CDR3 nucleotides read TGCGCCAGCAGCCAAGATCGGACTCGTCCTTACTATGGCTACACCTTC. This gives the protein CASSQDRTRPYYGYTF.

The chain's CDR3 is CASSLEGAHPEQYF. The CDR3 nucleotides are TGTGCCAGCAGCTTAGAGGGGGCGCATCCCGAGCAGTACTTC. The V and J genes are TRBV7-8 and TRBJ2-7, with 7 bases lining up with TRBD1. CDR3 length: 14 amino acids. In germline, CDR1 is SGHVS, CDR2 FQNEAQ. After removal of 1 base from V and 6 bases from J, the junction contained 6 bases not matched to a gene. Supplemented by reference TRBV7-8 and TRBJ2-7, the full variable domain reads GAGVSQSPRYKVAKRGQDVALRCDPISGHVSLFWYQQALGQGPEFLTYFQNEAQLDKSGLPSDRFFAERPEGSVSTLKIQRTQQEDSAVYLCASSLEGAHPEQYFGPGTRLTVT.

The chain has TRBV28 and TRBJ2-7; 15 bases align to TRBD2. After removal of 5 bases from V and 0 bases from J, the junction contained 8 bases not matched to a gene. This CDR3 is 18 amino acids long. Germline lookup yields CDR1 MDHEN and CDR2 SYDVKM. The CDR3 reads CASSTGLAGGQSSYEQYF. CDR3 nucleotide sequence: TGTGCCAGCAGTACGGGACTAGCGGGGGGCCAGAGCTCCTACGAGCAGTACTTC.

This clonotype was observed many times. The genes are TRBV6-5 and TRBJ2-7; 11 bases agree with TRBD2. V lost 0 bases, J lost 4 bases, and 2 bases stayed unmatched. The CDR3 spans 15 residues. The germline gives CDR1 MNHEY, CDR2 SVGAGI. The DNA of the CDR3 is TGTGCCAGCAGTTACTCTCCTAGCGGGGGGTACGAGCAGTACTTC. Translation: CASSYSPSGGYEQYF.

This clonotype has a handful of counts. This chain joins TRBV11-2 and TRBJ2-1, with TRBD1 matching 7 bases. The trim removed 5 bases at V and 4 bases at J, leaving 8 bases unmatched. Germline V gene sequence: CDR1 SGHAT, CDR2 FQNNGV. The CDR3 contains 15 residues. This CDR3 is CASSPQDREYNEQFF. The CDR3 coding sequence is TGTGCCAGCAGCCCTCAAGACAGGGAATACAATGAGCAGTTCTTC.

This clonotype occurred once. V and J are TRBV28 and TRBJ2-5, with D uncertain. V dropped 8 bases and J dropped 2 bases, with 18 bases sitting between them. The CDR3 runs to 15 residues. CDR1 and CDR2 from the germline V gene are MDHEN and SYDVKM. CDR3 in amino acids: CASLQEWANQETQYF. The CDR3 nucleotides read TGTGCCAGCCTCCAGGAGTGGGCGAATCAAGAGACCCAGTACTTC.

This chain uses TRBV7-2 with TRBJ2-3, with TRBD2 matching over 12 bases. After removal of 4 bases from V and 2 bases from J, the junction contained 16 bases not matched to a gene. Germline V CDR1 and CDR2: SGHTA, FQGNSA. The CDR3 spans 20 residues. CDR3 DNA sequence: TGTGCCAGCAGCTCCATAGACCCGAGACTAGCGGGGGCCCCCACAGATACGCAGTATTTT. Its translation: CASSSIDPRLAGAPTDTQYF.

The rearrangement uses TRBV7-2 and TRBJ2-4, with 7 bases that match TRBD1. This CDR3 comprises 15 residues. V shed 2 bases and J 13 bases; nucleotides not matched to a gene: 14. The germline CDR1 and CDR2 sequences are SGHTA and FQGNSA. The CDR3 protein is CASSLRQGSYNEQYF. DNA for the CDR3: TGTGCCAGCAGCTTAAGACAGGGATCCTACAATGAGCAGTACTTC.

This clonotype showed up many times. V gene TRBV18 combines with J gene TRBJ2-7, with D hard to call. Trimming took 2 bases from V and 4 from J, leaving 3 bases between them. Per the germline V gene, CDR1 is KGHSH and CDR2 is LQKENI. This CDR3 is built from 11 residues. This CDR3 reads CASSPMYEQYF. The CDR3 DNA follows: TGTGCCAGCTCACCAATGTACGAGCAGTACTTC.

The chain recombines TRBV10-3 with TRBJ1-5; 9 nucleotides line up with TRBD1. The J segment lost 4 bases and the V segment lost 5 bases, leaving 6 bases of the junction unmatched. Germline V CDR1 and CDR2: ENHRY, SYGVKD. The CDR3 covers 15 residues. DNA for the CDR3: TGTGCCATCAGTCCAGGACAGGGGAGAAATCAGCCCCAGCATTTT. Its protein is CAISPGQGRNQPQHF.

This clonotype has only a few counts. V and J are TRBV6-5 and TRBJ2-2; D might be TRBD1 (6 bases). V was clipped by 0 bases and J by 1 base, with 12 bases between them. This CDR3 is 17 amino acids long. The germline V gene has CDR1 MNHEY and CDR2 SVGAGI. DNA of the CDR3: TGTGCCAGCAGTTACTCGATGGGGGCCCTGAACACCGGGGAGCTGTTTTTT. Translated: CASSYSMGALNTGELFF.

The chain combines TRBV12-3 or TRBV12-4 with TRBJ1-1; 7 bases line up with TRBD1. The CDR3 covers 12 residues. V dropped 5 bases and J dropped 7; count of bases not matched to a gene: 4. The CDR3 sequence is CASSATGSEAFF. The CDR3 DNA is TGTGCCAGCAGTGCGACAGGGAGTGAAGCTTTCTTT.

This clonotype was detected ten times or more. Its ends do not fully match the called genes, so a read error is possible. V gene TRBV5-1 combines with J gene TRBJ2-7; TRBD2 matches 10 bases. There are 13 residues in the CDR3. Germline V gives CDR1 SGHRS, CDR2 YFSETQ. The CDR3 DNA is TGTGCCAGCAGCGGGGGGGTCTCCTACGAGCAGTACTTC. This codes for CASSGGVSYEQYF.

This clonotype occurred a few times. The rearrangement uses TRBV6-2 or TRBV6-3 and TRBJ2-5; the match to TRBD1 covers 7 bases. The better agreement between TRBJ2-7 and the DNA end casts doubt on the J call. Germline V CDR1 and CDR2: MNHEY, SVGEGT. There are 14 residues in the CDR3. CDR3: CASRWRTGGHEQYF. CDR3 DNA sequence: TGTGCCAGCAGATGGAGGACAGGAGGCCACGAGCAGTACTTC.

The rearrangement links TRBV29-1 to TRBJ2-5; D remains ambiguous. Germline loops: CDR1 SQVTM, CDR2 ANQGSEA. V lost 3 bases and J 5 bases, leaving 16 bases between the germline ends. This CDR3 is 14 amino acids long. CDR3 in DNA: TGCAGCGTTGATGTCTTAAAAGTGGGGGAGACCCAGTACTTC. The encoded protein is CSVDVLKVGETQYF.

This rearrangement joins TRBV7-6 to TRBJ2-7; 7 bases are shared with TRBD1. Germline loops: CDR1 SGHVS, CDR2 FNYEAQ. The CDR3 runs 16 residues. V lost 5 bases and J lost 2; bases outside the gene matches: 12. The CDR3 DNA reads as TGTGCCAGCAGCGCACGATCCGGACAGGTCACCTACGAGCAGTACTTC. Translating gives CASSARSGQVTYEQYF. The whole variable domain, remainder taken from reference TRBV7-6 and TRBJ2-7, is GAGVSQSPRYKVTKRGQDVALRCDPISGHVSLYWYRQALGQGPEFLTYFNYEAQQDKSGLPNDRFSAERPEGSISTLTIQRTEQRDSAMYRCASSARSGQVTYEQYFGPGTRLTVT.

The chain links TRBV6-1 to TRBJ2-3, with 7 nucleotides matching TRBD2. The germline V gene encodes CDR1 MNHNS and CDR2 SASEGT. V gave up 6 bases and J gave up 9 bases; unmatched junction bases: 9. There are 13 residues in the CDR3. The CDR3 reads CASSTAGLGTQYF. The CDR3 DNA sequence: TGTGCCAGCAGCACTGCCGGACTAGGGACGCAGTATTTT.